This T cell receptor (beta chain) was retrieved from a study of spatial heterogeneity in lung cancer. Findings of the study overall: Tumor TCRs that were ubiquitous and expanded showed up in blood more at resection than follow-up.

The CDR3 consists of 15 residues. Losses at the gene ends were 6 bases for V and 11 bases for J; bases not matched to a gene: 7. Time point indicated: sample taken at primary tumor resection. Tumor, nontumor lung or frozen PBMC supplied whole RNA that was sequenced unsorted. The donors were about 72 patients with non-small cell lung cancer that was early-stage and untreated. By share, this clonotype ranks as medium-sized. Antigen specificity is unknown. Individual TCR cDNA molecules each bore their own unique molecular identifier. One entry per CDR3 protein, called by TCRdb with MiXCR from the 5' RACE reads. Of roughly 75,000 distinct CDR3 sequences in the sample, about an eighth were seen once.

This specimen consisted of PBMCs, obtained at surgery. This TCR came from a male donor with early-stage non-small cell lung cancer. V gene TRBV12-3 or TRBV12-4 combines with J gene TRBJ2-2, with 15 bases identical to TRBD2. CDR3 region: CASSSGTSGRPELFF. The CDR3 DNA sequence: TGTGCCAGCAGCTCAGGGACTAGCGGGAGGCCCGAGCTGTTTTTT.